The 18 T cell receptor beta chains below all came from one sample that was sequenced in a study of T-cell reconstitution after alpha-beta-depleted transplantation in children. It was with unique molecular identifiers that the TCRbeta library was prepared. TCRdb passed the PCR reads through MiXCR, listing each CDR3 protein once. The sample has about 410,000 distinct CDR3 sequences; roughly 22% are singletons. The sequences come from PBMCs from the stem cell graft donor, collected from the stem cell graft. All receptors derive from a human donor who donated a stem cell graft to a child with acute myeloid leukemia.

The chain uses TRBV2 and TRBJ1-3, with D tentatively TRBD1 (5 bases). In germline, CDR1 is SNHLY, CDR2 FYNNEI. The CDR3 sequence is 14 residues long. The V end lost 5 bases, the J end lost 0 bases, and 8 bases lay between the germline ends. CDR3 coding DNA: TGTGCCAGCAGTACAGGCCACTCTGGAAACACCATATATTTT. It encodes CASSTGHSGNTIYF. The whole variable domain, filled in from reference TRBV2 and TRBJ1-3, reads EPEVTQTPSHQVTQMGQEVILRCVPISNHLYFYWYRQILGQKVEFLVSFYNNEISEKSEIFDDQFSVERPDGSNFTLKIRSTKLEDSAMYFCASSTGHSGNTIYFGEGSWLTVV.

This clonotype was observed at least ten times. The chain uses TRBV4-1 and TRBJ2-1; TRBD2 might be the D (5 bases). The CDR3 has 16 amino acids. Germline CDR1 is MGHRA and CDR2 is YSYEKL. V lost 7 bases and J 0 bases, leaving 16 bases between the germline ends. Here the CDR3 DNA reads TGCGCCAGCACCCCATTTAGCGCCAGCTCCTACAATGAGCAGTTCTTC. This sequence encodes CASTPFSASSYNEQFF.

The rearrangement joins TRBV4-1 to TRBJ2-5, with a possible D match to TRBD2 (6 bases). CDR1 and CDR2 from the germline V gene are MGHRA and YSYEKL. The CDR3 loop spans 13 amino acids. V lost 2 bases to trimming and J lost 5 bases, with 9 bases between them. In DNA form, the CDR3 reads TGCGCCAGCAGCCAACCGGGAGCGGAGACCCAGTACTTC. Protein: CASSQPGAETQYF.

This clonotype was counted only a few times. The J gene is TRBJ2-7, the V gene TRBV5-6, with 9 bases aligning to TRBD2. Germline V gene data show CDR1 as SGHDT and CDR2 as YYEEEE. The V gene end was trimmed by 4 bases and the J gene end by 3 bases; junction bases not matched to a gene: 5. The CDR3 is made up of 14 amino acids. In DNA, the CDR3 is TGTGCCAGCAGCAAGGGACTAGCCCTCTACGAGCAGTACTTC. Translated: CASSKGLALYEQYF.

The sample holds a few counts of this clonotype. This chain connects TRBV12-3 or TRBV12-4 to TRBJ2-1, with TRBD2 as a possible D gene (6 bases). The ends were cut back, 3 bases at V and 3 bases at J, with 12 bases in the middle. The CDR3 length is 15 residues. The CDR3 DNA is TGTGCCAGCAGTTTCCCGGGAGTAGGCTACAATGAGCAGTTCTTC. Protein product: CASSFPGVGYNEQFF.

This clonotype appeared many times. The chain carries TRBV9 and TRBJ1-1; TRBD1 might be the D (5 bases). CDR3 length: 13 residues. V dropped 3 bases and J dropped 11 bases, with 17 bases sitting between them. Germline V gives CDR1 SGDLS, CDR2 YYNGEE. CDR3 DNA: TGTGCCAGCAGCGGGGGGGACGGAGATGTGGCTTTCTTT. Its protein product is CASSGGDGDVAFF.

The table lists this clonotype with a few counts. The chain couples TRBV21-1 to TRBJ2-7. TRBV21-1 is noted as a pseudogene. There are 13 residues in the CDR3. In nucleotides, the CDR3 is TGTGCCAGCAGCAAAGCTTGGACCTACGAGCAGTACTTC. It translates to CASSKAWTYEQYF.

This clonotype was recorded at least ten times. The V call is TRBV6-6, the J call TRBJ1-1; D is uncertain. Trimming stripped 6 bases from V and 6 bases from J, with 11 bases between. Germline-derived CDR1 and CDR2 are MNHNY and SVGAGI (reference sequence). This CDR3 comprises 12 residues. This chain's CDR3 is CASSRTESEAFF. As DNA, the CDR3 is TGTGCCAGCAGCCGCACAGAATCTGAAGCTTTCTTT.

This clonotype was counted ten times or more. The rearrangement links TRBV29-1 to TRBJ2-5, with a possible D match to TRBD2 (5 bases). The germline V and J ends were trimmed by 4 bases and 2 bases, with 17 bases remaining between them. The CDR3 has 15 amino acids. Germline CDR1 SQVTM, CDR2 ANQGSEA. CDR3 bases: TGCAGCGTTGGACGGGGTGGCAGGACGCAAGAGACCCAGTACTTC. Encoded protein: CSVGRGGRTQETQYF.

The rearrangement links TRBV20-1 to TRBJ2-7; 13 nucleotides match TRBD2. Germline V gives CDR1 DFQATT, CDR2 SNEGSKA (reference sequence). CDR3 size: 19 residues. With 3 bases clipped from V and 3 bases from J, the junction kept 17 bases outside the gene matches. The chain's CDR3 is CSASDLGRLTSGRRYEQYF. The DNA of the CDR3 is TGCAGTGCTAGCGATCTCGGGCGGTTGACTAGCGGGAGGCGCTACGAGCAGTACTTC.

The J gene is TRBJ2-7, the V gene TRBV27; no definite D call. The CDR3 length is 13 residues. The ends were cut back, 7 bases at V and 0 bases at J, with 10 bases in the middle. The germline V gene has CDR1 MNHEY and CDR2 SMNVEV (reference sequence). The CDR3 protein is CASKIPDSYEQYF. The CDR3 DNA follows: TGTGCCAGCAAGATCCCAGACTCCTACGAGCAGTACTTC.

In its sample, this clonotype was seen many times. The CDR3 nucleotides read TGTGCCAGCAGCTCCCTCGGATCAAACAATGAGCAGTTCTTC. It yields the protein CASSSLGSNNEQFF. The chain carries TRBV7-3 and TRBJ2-1, with unresolved D. CDR3 length: 14 residues. CDR1 SGHTA and CDR2 FQGTGA come from the germline V gene. Trimming removed 4 bases from V and 5 bases from J, with 12 bases in between.

There are a few counts of this clonotype. This chain links TRBV29-1 with TRBJ2-1; D might be TRBD1 (6 bases). Germline V CDR1 and CDR2: SQVTM, ANQGSEA. V lost 7 bases, J lost 3 bases, and 10 bases lay in between. This CDR3 spans 12 amino acids. CDR3 in DNA: TGCAGCGCTAAGGACAGCTACAATGAGCAGTTCTTC. Translated: CSAKDSYNEQFF.

This chain joins TRBV24-1 and TRBJ2-5, with a possible D match to TRBD1 (5 bases). Looked up from germline, CDR1 is KGHDR and CDR2 is SFDVKD. CDR3 size: 14 residues. Trimming removed 2 bases at V and 5 bases at J, with 11 bases between. This CDR3 is CATSDSQVGETQYF. In DNA form, the CDR3 reads TGTGCCACCAGTGATTCACAGGTAGGGGAGACCCAGTACTTC.

A remark on this clonotype: The junction departs from the called germline gene at one end, perhaps through a read error. V gene TRBV10-1 combines with J gene TRBJ1-5; D gene ambiguous. Germline V gene lookup returns CDR1 WNHNN and CDR2 SYGVQD (reference sequence). The CDR3 runs to 13 residues. The chain's CDR3 is CASSAGEDQPQHF. The DNA of the CDR3 is TGCGCCAGCAGTGCCGGGGAGGATCAGCCCCAACATTTT.

A few counts support this clonotype. The gene calls are TRBV28 and TRBJ2-1; D call uncertain. The CDR3 is made up of 15 amino acids. Trimming removed 7 bases at V and 6 bases at J, with 19 bases between. In germline, CDR1 is MDHEN, CDR2 SYDVKM. CDR3 in DNA: TGTGCCAGCACCCACCCAAACAGCAGAATCAATGAGCAGTTCTTC. Translating it yields CASTHPNSRINEQFF.

This clonotype was detected ten times or more. V usage is TRBV29-1 and J usage is TRBJ2-6; D is undetermined. V lost 6 bases, J lost 0 bases, and 3 bases lay in between. CDR1 SQVTM and CDR2 ANQGSEA come from the germline V gene. The CDR3 has 12 residues. CDR3 sequence reads: CSVDSGANVLTF. In nucleotides, the CDR3 is TGCAGCGTGGACTCTGGGGCCAACGTCCTGACTTTC. The whole variable domain, remainder taken from reference TRBV29-1 and TRBJ2-6, is SAVISQKPSRDICQRGTSLTIQCQVDSQVTMMFWYRQQPGQSLTLIATANQGSEATYESGFVIDKFPISRPNLTFSTLTVSNMSPEDSSIYLCSVDSGANVLTFGAGSRLTVL.

This clonotype was found a few times. J is TRBJ2-1 and V is TRBV9; 7 bases are a match to TRBD1. V gave up 0 bases and J gave up 2 bases; unmatched junction bases: 11. CDR3 length equals 18 residues. Germline V gives CDR1 SGDLS, CDR2 YYNGEE. CDR3 residues: CASSVAGTARGTYNEQFF. The DNA for the CDR3 is TGTGCCAGCAGCGTAGCTGGGACAGCCCGAGGCACCTACAATGAGCAGTTCTTC.